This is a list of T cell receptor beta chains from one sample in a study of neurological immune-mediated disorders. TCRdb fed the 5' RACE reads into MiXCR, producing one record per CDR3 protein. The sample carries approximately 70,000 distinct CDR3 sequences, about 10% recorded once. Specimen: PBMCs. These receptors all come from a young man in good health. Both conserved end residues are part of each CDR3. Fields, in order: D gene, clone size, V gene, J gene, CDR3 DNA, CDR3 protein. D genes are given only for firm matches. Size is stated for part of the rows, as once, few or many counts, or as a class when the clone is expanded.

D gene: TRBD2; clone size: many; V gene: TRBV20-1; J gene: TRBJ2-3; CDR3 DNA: TGCAGTGCTAGTATCCGAGCGGGAGTATCAGATACGCAGTATTTT; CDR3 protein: CSASIRAGVSDTQYF
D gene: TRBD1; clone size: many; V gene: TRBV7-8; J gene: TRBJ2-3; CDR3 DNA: TGTGCCAGCAGCTTAGTAGGACAGGGAATCAGCACAGATACGCAGTATTTT; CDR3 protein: CASSLVGQGISTDTQYF
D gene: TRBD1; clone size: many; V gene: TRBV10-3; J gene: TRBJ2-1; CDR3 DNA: TGTGCCATCACCCAGGACAGGGATTCCTACAATGAGCAGTTCTTC; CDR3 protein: CAITQDRDSYNEQFF
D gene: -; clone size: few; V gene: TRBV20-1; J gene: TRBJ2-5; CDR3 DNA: TGCAGTGCTAGAGTAACCGGGGAAGAGACCCAGTACTTC; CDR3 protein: CSARVTGEETQYF
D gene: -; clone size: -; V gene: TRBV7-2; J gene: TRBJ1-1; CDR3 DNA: TGTGCCAGCAGCTACAGGACACCTAACACTGAAGCTTTCTTT; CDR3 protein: CASSYRTPNTEAFF
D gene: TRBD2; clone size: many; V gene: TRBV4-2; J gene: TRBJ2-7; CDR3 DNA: TGTGCCAGCAGCCAAGAGGGCCCGGGACTACTCTACGAGCAGTACTTC; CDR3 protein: CASSQEGPGLLYEQYF
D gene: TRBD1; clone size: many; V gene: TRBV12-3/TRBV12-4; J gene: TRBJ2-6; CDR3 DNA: TGTGCCAGCAGGGAGAGGACAGGCTGGTTTTCTGGGGCCAACGTCCTGACTTTC; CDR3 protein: CASRERTGWFSGANVLTF
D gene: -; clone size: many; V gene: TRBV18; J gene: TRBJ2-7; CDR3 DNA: TGTGCCAGCTCACCTAGAGGGACGGCTGCTTCCTACGAGCAGTACTTC; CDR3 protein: CASSPRGTAASYEQYF
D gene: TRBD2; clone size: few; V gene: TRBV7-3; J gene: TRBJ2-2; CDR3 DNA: TGTGCCAGCAGGCTAGCGGGAGCGGGGGAGCTGTTTTTT; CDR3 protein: CASRLAGAGELFF
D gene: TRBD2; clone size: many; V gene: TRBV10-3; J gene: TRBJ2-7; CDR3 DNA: TGTGCCATCAGTGGGACTAGCGGGATAAAGTACGAGCAGTACTTC; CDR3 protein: CAISGTSGIKYEQYF
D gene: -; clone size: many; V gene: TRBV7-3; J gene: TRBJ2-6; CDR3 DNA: TGTGCCAGCAGCCCCAGGGGCCCTGGGGCCAACGTCCTGACTTTC; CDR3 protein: CASSPRGPGANVLTF
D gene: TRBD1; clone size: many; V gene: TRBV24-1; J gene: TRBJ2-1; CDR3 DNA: TGTGCCACCAGTGACCCTTCCGACAGGGGAGTATACAATGAGCAGTTCTTC; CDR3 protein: CATSDPSDRGVYNEQFF
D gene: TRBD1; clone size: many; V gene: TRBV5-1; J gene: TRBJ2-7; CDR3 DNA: TGCGCCAGCAGCCACATCGGACAGGGTTACGAGCAGTACTTC; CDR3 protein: CASSHIGQGYEQYF
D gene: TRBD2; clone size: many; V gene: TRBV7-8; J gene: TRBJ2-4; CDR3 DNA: TGTGCCAGCAGCTGGCGGGCTAGCGGGGACATTCAGTACTTC; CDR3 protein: CASSWRASGDIQYF
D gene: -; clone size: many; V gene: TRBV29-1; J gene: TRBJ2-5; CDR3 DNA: TGCAGCACCGCCTGGCTAGGAGCAGAGACCCAGTACTTC; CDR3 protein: CSTAWLGAETQYF
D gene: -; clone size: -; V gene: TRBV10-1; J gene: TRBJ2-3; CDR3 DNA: TGCGCCAGTTTGGTTTCACAGTTCACAGATACGCAGTATTTT; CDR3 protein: CASLVSQFTDTQYF
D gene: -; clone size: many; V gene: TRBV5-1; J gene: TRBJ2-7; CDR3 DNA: TGCGCCAGCAGCCCCCGGACTGGGCTAAGCTCCTACGAGCAGTACTTC; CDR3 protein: CASSPRTGLSSYEQYF
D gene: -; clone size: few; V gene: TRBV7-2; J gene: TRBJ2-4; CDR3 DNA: TGTGCCAGCAGCTTAGCGGGAAAGTATCCAACAGCCAAAAACATTCAGTACTTC; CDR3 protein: CASSLAGKYPTAKNIQYF
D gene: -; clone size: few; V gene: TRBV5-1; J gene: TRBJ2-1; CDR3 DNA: TGCGCCAGCAGCTTCGGGACACCATACAATGAGCAGTTCTTC; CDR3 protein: CASSFGTPYNEQFF
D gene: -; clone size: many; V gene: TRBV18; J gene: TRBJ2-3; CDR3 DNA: TGTGCCAGCTCACCGACGCTTAGGGCAGATACGCAGTATTTT; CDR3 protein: CASSPTLRADTQYF
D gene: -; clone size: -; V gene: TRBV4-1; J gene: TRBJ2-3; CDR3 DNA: TGCGCCAGCAGCGTCCGGGACGATACGCAGTATTTT; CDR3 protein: CASSVRDDTQYF
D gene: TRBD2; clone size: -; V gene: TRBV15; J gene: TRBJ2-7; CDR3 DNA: TGTGCCACCAGCAGAGATTTAGCGGGAGGCCCTGATCAGTACTTC; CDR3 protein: CATSRDLAGGPDQYF
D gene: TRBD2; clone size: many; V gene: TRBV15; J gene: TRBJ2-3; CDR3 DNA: TGTGCCACCAGCAGATATACAGGACTAGCGGGAGTAACAGATACGCAGTATTTT; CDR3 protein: CATSRYTGLAGVTDTQYF
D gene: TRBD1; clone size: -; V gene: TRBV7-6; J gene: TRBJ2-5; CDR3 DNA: TGTGCCAGCAGCGCAGCCGGGACAGGATACCAAGAGACCCAGTACTTC; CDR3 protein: CASSAAGTGYQETQYF
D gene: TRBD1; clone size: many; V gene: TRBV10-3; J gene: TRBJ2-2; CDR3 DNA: TGTGCCATCAGTGAACAGGGGGCGATCGCCGGGGAGCTGTTTTTT; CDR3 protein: CAISEQGAIAGELFF
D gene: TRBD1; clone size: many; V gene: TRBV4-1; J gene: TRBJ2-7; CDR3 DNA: TGCGCCAGCAGCCTCCTAAGCCTTATCCGGGACAGGGACTACGAGCAGTACTTC; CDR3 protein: CASSLLSLIRDRDYEQYF
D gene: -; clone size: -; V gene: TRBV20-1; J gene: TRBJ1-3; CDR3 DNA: TGCAGTGCTAGACAGGGTGGAGTCGGAAACACCATATATTTT; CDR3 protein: CSARQGGVGNTIYF
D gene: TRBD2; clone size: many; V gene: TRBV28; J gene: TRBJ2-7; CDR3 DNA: TGTGCCAGCAACGGTAGCGGGAGGAGAGAGCAGTACTTC; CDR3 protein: CASNGSGRREQYF
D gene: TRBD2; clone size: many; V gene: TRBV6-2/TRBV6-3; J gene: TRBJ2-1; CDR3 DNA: TGTGCCAGCAGTCCATCTAGCGGGAGGGCCGTCTCCTACAATGAGCAGTTCTTC; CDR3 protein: CASSPSSGRAVSYNEQFF
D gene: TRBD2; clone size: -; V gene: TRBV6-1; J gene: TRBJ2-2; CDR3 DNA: TGTGCCAGCAAGGGACTAGCGGGAGGGGCAGCCGGGGAGCTGTTTTTT; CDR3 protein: CASKGLAGGAAGELFF
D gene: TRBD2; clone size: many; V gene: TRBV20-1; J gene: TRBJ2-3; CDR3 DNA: TGCAGTGCTAGGTCTGCGGGAGGGTTAGATACGCAGTATTTT; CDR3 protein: CSARSAGGLDTQYF
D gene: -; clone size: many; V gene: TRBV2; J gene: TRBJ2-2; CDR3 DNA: TGTGCCAGCAGTGAGATGGGACAAGGTTCCGGGGAGCTGTTTTTT; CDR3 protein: CASSEMGQGSGELFF
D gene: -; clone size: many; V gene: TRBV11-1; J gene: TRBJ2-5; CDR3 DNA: TGTGCCAGCAGCTTTCCGGCAGGGTTAAGACAAGAGACCCAGTACTTC; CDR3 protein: CASSFPAGLRQETQYF
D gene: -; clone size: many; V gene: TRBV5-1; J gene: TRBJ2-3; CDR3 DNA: TGCGCCAGCAGCGACAGGCGCCCTGAGACAGATACGCAGTATTTT; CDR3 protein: CASSDRRPETDTQYF
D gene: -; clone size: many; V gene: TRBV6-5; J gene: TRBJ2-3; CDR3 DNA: TGTGCCAGCAGTTACTCGAGGGCAGCCACTAGCACAGATACGCAGTATTTT; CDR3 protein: CASSYSRAATSTDTQYF
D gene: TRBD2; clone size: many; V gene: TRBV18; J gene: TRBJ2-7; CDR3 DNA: TGTGCCAGCTCACCAAATCTAGCGGTAGCCTACGAGCAGTACTTC; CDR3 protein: CASSPNLAVAYEQYF
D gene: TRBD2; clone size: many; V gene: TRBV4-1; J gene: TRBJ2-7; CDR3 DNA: TGCGCCAGCAGCCAAGAGCCAATGGGCTGGGCGGGAGACTACGAGCAGTACTTC; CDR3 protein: CASSQEPMGWAGDYEQYF
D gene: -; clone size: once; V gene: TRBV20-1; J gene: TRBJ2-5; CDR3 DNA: TGCAGTGCTCCGGGGTTGGAGACCCAGTACTTC; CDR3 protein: CSAPGLETQYF
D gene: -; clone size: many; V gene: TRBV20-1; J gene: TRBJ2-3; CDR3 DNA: TGCAGTGCTAGTATCCGACAGGTCGCCACAGATACGCAGTATTTT; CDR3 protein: CSASIRQVATDTQYF
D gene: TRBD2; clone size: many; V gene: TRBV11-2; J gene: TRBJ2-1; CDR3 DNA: TGTGCCAGCAGCTTATACGGCGCAGGCGGGCGGGAGGGTGAGCAGTTCTTC; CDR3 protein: CASSLYGAGGREGEQFF
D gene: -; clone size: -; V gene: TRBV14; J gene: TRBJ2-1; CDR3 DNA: TGTGCCAGCAGCCAAGATAGGAATCAAGCAGAAGAGCAGTTCTTC; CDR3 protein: CASSQDRNQAEEQFF
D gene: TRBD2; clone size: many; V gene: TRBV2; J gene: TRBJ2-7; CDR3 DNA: TGTGCCGGAACCCGGGACAGACTACTAGCGGGACCTTACGAGCAGTACTTC; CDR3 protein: CAGTRDRLLAGPYEQYF
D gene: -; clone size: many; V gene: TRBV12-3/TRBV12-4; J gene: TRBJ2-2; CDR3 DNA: TGTGCCAGCAGTCCTAAGAATTCCGGGGAGCTGTTTTTT; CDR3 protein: CASSPKNSGELFF
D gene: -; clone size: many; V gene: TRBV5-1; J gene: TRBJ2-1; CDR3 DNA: TGCGCCAGCAGCTTCATCCAAGGGGACAATGAGCAGTTCTTC; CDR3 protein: CASSFIQGDNEQFF
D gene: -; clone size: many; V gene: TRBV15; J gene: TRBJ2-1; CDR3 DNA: TGTGCCACCAGACGAGGGGCCTCCTCAAGCTCCTACAATGAGCAGTTCTTC; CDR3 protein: CATRRGASSSSYNEQFF
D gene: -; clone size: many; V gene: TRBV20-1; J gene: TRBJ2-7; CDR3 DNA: TGCAGTGCTAGCGGGATCTCCGGCGAGCAGTACTTC; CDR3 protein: CSASGISGEQYF
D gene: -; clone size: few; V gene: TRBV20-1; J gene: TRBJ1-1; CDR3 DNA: TGCAGTGCTAGAGGGGACTACACTGAAGCTTTCTTT; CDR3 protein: CSARGDYTEAFF
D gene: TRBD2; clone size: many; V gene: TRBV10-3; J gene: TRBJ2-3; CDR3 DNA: TGTGCCATCAGTTGGACTAGCGGGAGCACAGATACGCAGTATTTT; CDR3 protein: CAISWTSGSTDTQYF
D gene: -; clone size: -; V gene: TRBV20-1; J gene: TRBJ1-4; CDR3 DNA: TGCAGTGCTAGTATGCAGATAACTAATGAAAAACTGTTTTTT; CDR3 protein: CSASMQITNEKLFF
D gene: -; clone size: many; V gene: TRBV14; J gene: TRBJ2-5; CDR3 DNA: TGTGCCAGCAGCCGATTACTTCAAGAGACCCAGTACTTC; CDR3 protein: CASSRLLQETQYF